This is a list of T cell receptor beta chains from one sample in a study of T cells in pancreatic ductal adenocarcinoma. Sequencing was performed with immunoSEQ multiplex PCR; in TCRdb, only in-frame clones are kept and a portion is missing. The sample has over 100,000 clones; about 95% are singletons. Sequencing was carried out using PBMCs. The receptor source for this set is a human donor with pancreatic ductal adenocarcinoma. Both conserved end residues are part of each CDR3. Size is omitted from some rows. Given values are once, few, many or a class for expanded clones.

clone_size	v_call	j_call	cdr3_length	cdr3_aa
NA	TRBV28	TRBJ1-1	17	CASSHFTPGQGKSEAFF
NA	TRBV11-1	TRBJ2-7	16	CASSSVDTPAPYEQYF
NA	TRBV4-1	TRBJ2-7	15	CASSQGRGQGYEQYF
few	TRBV9	TRBJ2-4	18	CASSPRLGTIGFGDIQYF
NA	TRBV29-1	TRBJ1-2	16	CSVVETHRAANYGYTF
NA	TRBV19	TRBJ2-5	13	CASSSLGGETQYF
NA	TRBV9	TRBJ1-1	16	CASSVAGTGGHTEAFF
NA	TRBV4-2	TRBJ2-2	15	CASRPVAEGTGELFF
NA	TRBV5-1	TRBJ2-5	16	CASSLGWLEFQETQYF
NA	TRBV4-2	TRBJ2-4	16	CASSQVGAGTKNIQYF
NA	TRBV27	TRBJ2-2	16	CASSYLRQGGPGELFF
NA	TRBV6-5	TRBJ1-1	14	CASSYSWSDTEAFF
NA	TRBV28	TRBJ2-7	11	CATETGYEQYF
NA	TRBV29-1	TRBJ1-2	12	CSVASGNYGYTF
NA	TRBV6-5	TRBJ2-7	14	CASSPGGRSYEQYF
once	TRBV28	TRBJ2-3	17	CASINTGWREGKDTQYF
NA	TRBV2	TRBJ2-5	14	CASEEREGRETQYF
NA	TRBV11-2	TRBJ2-7	15	CASSLIRDISYEQYF
few	TRBV5-8	TRBJ1-5	14	CASSPRVGNQPQHF
NA	TRBV9	TRBJ1-5	14	CASSAGTDYQPQHF
NA	TRBV2	TRBJ2-3	14	CASNGGRGPDTQYF
NA	TRBV28	TRBJ2-5	14	CASSLGWEKETQYF
NA	TRBV7-6	TRBJ2-3	14	CASSPRTGEATQYF
NA	TRBV28	TRBJ2-3	16	CASSLKIGAGVNTQYF
NA	TRBV29-1	TRBJ1-2	12	CSVLRDDYGYTF
once	TRBV27	TRBJ2-7	14	CASSFQGLGYEQYF
NA	TRBV7-8	TRBJ2-1	13	CASSLVFYNEQFF
NA	TRBV5-4	TRBJ2-2	14	CASNPQGISGELFF
NA	TRBV18	TRBJ2-7	14	CASSPGTPGLEQYF
NA	TRBV28	TRBJ2-5	15	CASGVSREVWETQYF
NA	TRBV7-3	TRBJ1-1	14	CASSLQAGSTEAFF
NA	TRBV7-3	TRBJ2-7	16	CASSVNFGIQGHEQYF
NA	TRBV2	TRBJ1-4	14	CASRPGVTNEKLFF
NA	TRBV2	TRBJ1-2	15	CASTDDTIPNYGYTF
NA	TRBV28	TRBJ2-1	12	CASSLRRDEQFF
few	TRBV6-5	TRBJ1-2	14	CASSYGGQLYGYTF
NA	TRBV28	TRBJ2-1	15	CASSPPTKSYNEQFF
NA	TRBV7-2	TRBJ2-5	15	CASSRGLAGGETQYF
NA	TRBV6-1	TRBJ1-1	15	CASSEVRGARTEAFF
NA	TRBV18	TRBJ2-3	17	CASSPELPTGPTDTQYF
NA	TRBV6-5	TRBJ2-7	14	CASSRTLVPYEQYF
NA	TRBV4-1	TRBJ2-5	17	CASSQGVAGMGEETQYF
few	TRBV28	TRBJ1-1	15	CASSPHDTMNTEAFF
once	TRBV7-6	TRBJ2-3	15	CASSSQQGGTDTQYF
NA	TRBV4-1	TRBJ1-1	15	CASSQSWGVNTEAFF
once	TRBV25-1	TRBJ2-7	14	CASRDPGGWNEQYF
once	TRBV11-2	TRBJ2-7	13	CASSLDLRASQYF
NA	TRBV4-1	TRBJ2-7	15	CASSQRGLGSYEQYF